Reported below is one TCR beta chain. This CDR3 contains 16 residues. The ends were cut back, 2 bases at V and 0 bases at J, with 11 bases in the middle. These data belong to a study of T cells in Graves' hyperthyroidism and ophthalmopathy. Using RNA transcripts as the source, TCR beta CDR3 regions were amplified. When the TCR CDR3 underwent first-round RT-PCR, the HTBI primer set was used. TCRdb itself ran the multiplex PCR reads through MiXCR, one entry per CDR3 protein. Seen here are around 690,000 distinct CDR3 sequences, approximately 15% observed once, and the top ten hold 15% to 17%. Material: blood. The chain links TRBV12-3 or TRBV12-4 to TRBJ1-3, with D hard to call. This TCR came from a man in his fifties or sixties with Graves' hyperthyroidism. The CDR3 loop is CASSLTAAISGNTIYF. The DNA for the CDR3 is TGTGCCAGCAGTTTAACGGCAGCAATCTCTGGAAACACCATATATTTT.